Each of the 20 T cell receptor beta chains below was sequenced from the same sample in a study of shared clonotypes between healthy human individuals. Measured with immunoSEQ multiplex PCR; TCRdb has only the in-frame clones, and not every one. The sample contains about 1.5 million clones, approximately 98% of which appear only once. Sequencing used naive CD4+ T cells sorted from blood. Sample subset: CD45RA+ positively selected. These receptors all stem from a man aged 30 to 39 in good health.

This chain uses TRBV5-4 with TRBJ2-2, with D possibly matching TRBD1 (7 bases). The CDR3 runs to 14 residues. Looked up from germline, CDR1 is SGHNT and CDR2 is YYREEE (reference sequence). Trimming cost V 2 bases and J 7 bases, with 12 bases left between them. The CDR3 spells CASSLGGGGGELFF. CDR3 DNA sequence: TGTGCCAGCAGCTTAGGAGGGGGCGGCGGGGAGCTGTTTTTT.

V and J are TRBV6-5 and TRBJ2-1; 8 bases are a match to TRBD2. Germline V lookup: CDR1 MNHEY, CDR2 SVGAGI. After removal of 3 bases from V and 5 bases from J, the junction contained 9 bases not matched to a gene. The CDR3 consists of 16 residues. The CDR3 nucleotides read TGTGCCAGCAGTTATGAGCGGGAGTTCCCCCACAATGAGCAGTTCTTC. Translated: CASSYEREFPHNEQFF.

The V call is TRBV9, the J call TRBJ1-1, with D tentatively TRBD1 (6 bases). The CDR3 length is 15 residues. Per the germline V gene, CDR1 is SGDLS and CDR2 is YYNGEE. V was pared by 0 bases and J by 5 bases, with 14 bases between. The CDR3 nucleotides are TGTGCCAGCAGCGTAGGGTCGGGGGGCATGACTGAAGCTTTCTTT. Its protein is CASSVGSGGMTEAFF.

The chain links TRBV7-8 to TRBJ2-1, with D perhaps TRBD1 or TRBD2 (6 bases each). V lost 0 bases and J lost 4, with 10 bases in between. The germline gives CDR1 SGHVS, CDR2 FQNEAQ. The length of the CDR3 is 15 residues. The CDR3, as DNA: TGTGCCAGCAGCTTAGCGGGGGGCCGGTACAATGAGCAGTTCTTC. Encoded protein: CASSLAGGRYNEQFF.

V and J are TRBV27 and TRBJ2-7; 12 bases align to TRBD1. The CDR3 is 16 residues long. V was clipped by 5 bases and J by 2 bases; unmatched bases: 7. Germline V lookup: CDR1 MNHEY, CDR2 SMNVEV (reference sequence). The CDR3 DNA is TGTGCCAGCAGTACCCGGGACAGGGGGCCGGCCTACGAGCAGTACTTC. Its translation is CASSTRDRGPAYEQYF.

To note about this clone: Other DNA sequences within the sample encode an identical CDR3. The chain combines TRBV15 with TRBJ2-1, with D unresolved. The V gene lost 1 base and the J gene lost 5 bases, with 3 bases spanning the gap. The CDR3 is made up of 12 amino acids. Germline CDR1 and CDR2: LNHNV and YYDKDF (reference sequence). CDR3 sequence (DNA): TGTGCCACCAGCAGAGTTGACAATGAGCAGTTCTTC. Translation: CATSRVDNEQFF.

On this clone itself: This sample also contains other DNA sequences that code for the same CDR3. The rearrangement links TRBV9 to TRBJ2-3; D is unresolved. Trimming pared 0 bases from V and 6 bases from J, leaving 8 bases between. This CDR3 is built from 13 residues. Germline V gene sequence: CDR1 SGDLS, CDR2 YYNGEE. CDR3 sequence: CASSVALGDTQYF. The CDR3 bases are TGTGCCAGCAGCGTAGCATTGGGGGATACGCAGTATTTT.

This CDR3 is CASSQEQIAGGRPNEQFF. In DNA, the CDR3 is TGCGCCAGCAGCCAAGAGCAGATAGCGGGAGGGCGGCCTAATGAGCAGTTCTTC. V and J are TRBV4-1 and TRBJ2-1; 11 nucleotides line up with TRBD2. V lost 0 bases, J lost 7 bases, and 11 bases stayed unmatched. CDR1 MGHRA and CDR2 YSYEKL come from the germline V gene. This CDR3 has 18 amino acids.

This clone has just one count. V and J are TRBV9 and TRBJ2-1, with D tentatively TRBD1 (6 bases). The CDR3 totals 16 residues. CDR1 SGDLS and CDR2 YYNGEE come from the germline V gene. V lost 0 bases, J lost 12 bases, and 22 bases lay in between. As DNA, the CDR3 is TGTGCCAGCAGCGTAGAGGAGCGACAGGTTCCAAGGGGGCAGTTCTTC. Residues: CASSVEERQVPRGQFF.

The chain employs TRBV2 and TRBJ1-2; D perhaps matches TRBD1 (5 bases). The CDR3 sequence is 14 residues long. The V end lost 2 bases, the J end lost 1 base, and 8 bases lay between the germline ends. The V gene's germline CDR1 is SNHLY and CDR2 FYNNEI. The CDR3 region is CASSETGFNYGYTF. CDR3 in DNA: TGTGCCAGCAGTGAAACAGGTTTTAACTATGGCTACACCTTC.

The chain uses TRBV28 and TRBJ2-7; D possibly corresponds to TRBD2 (6 bases). The CDR3 sequence is 11 residues long. In germline, CDR1 is MDHEN, CDR2 SYDVKM. The CDR3 bases are TGTGCGGCTAGCGCCCACTACGAGCAGTACTTC. This translates into CAASAHYEQYF.

The chain's CDR3 is CASSEEGPLLLRVFF. The CDR3 DNA is TGTGCCAGCAGTGAAGAAGGGCCACTTTTACTCCGAGTATTCTTT. The chain carries TRBV2 and TRBJ1-1; D not resolved. The V gene's germline CDR1 is SNHLY and CDR2 FYNNEI. Trimming shortened V by 1 base and J by 14 bases, and 23 bases separated the two germline ends. There are 15 residues in the CDR3.

The chain employs TRBV7-3 and TRBJ1-2, with 9 bases fitting TRBD1. This CDR3 is built from 16 residues. Germline V gene data show CDR1 as SGHTA and CDR2 as FQGTGA. The trim removed 2 bases at V and 7 bases at J, leaving 11 bases unmatched. The CDR3, as DNA: TGTGCCAGCAGCTTAGAAGCGGGACAGGGATCTGGTGGCTACACCTTC. This gives the protein CASSLEAGQGSGGYTF.

The V call is TRBV5-1, the J call TRBJ2-2; no clear D. Germline CDR1 reads SGHRS; CDR2 reads YFSETQ. V shed 6 bases and J shed 6 bases, with 18 bases lying between them. The CDR3 totals 15 residues. The CDR3 nucleotides read TGCGCCAGCACCAGACTTGAGGTGGTGGCCGGGGAGCTGTTTTTT. This codes for CASTRLEVVAGELFF.

CDR3 DNA sequence: TGTGCCAGCAGCCCGATCGTCGGCACAAAACTAGCCAAAAACATTCAGTACTTC. As protein: CASSPIVGTKLAKNIQYF. The gene calls are TRBV11-2 and TRBJ2-4; D gene unclear. The CDR3 spans 18 residues. With 5 bases removed from V and 0 bases from J, the gap between germline ends came to 20 bases. Germline V gene lookup returns CDR1 SGHAT and CDR2 FQNNGV.

This clone was recorded only once. The J gene is TRBJ2-2, the V gene TRBV5-1, with TRBD2 matching over 7 bases. CDR3 length: 18 amino acids. Unmatched junction bases numbered 14, after V lost 0 bases and J lost 6 bases. Germline V gene sequence: CDR1 SGHRS, CDR2 YFSETQ. CDR3 coding DNA: TGCGCCAGCAGCTTGGATCCCGGAGGATTGGGAGGGGCCGGGGAGCTGTTTTTT. Encoded protein: CASSLDPGGLGGAGELFF.

The genes are TRBV5-1 and TRBJ1-5; no clear D gene. Looked up from germline, CDR1 is SGHRS and CDR2 is YFSETQ. The CDR3 spans 13 residues. Trimming cost V 6 bases and J 0 bases, with 7 bases left between them. The CDR3 loop is CASKWDSNQPQHF. As DNA, the CDR3 is TGCGCCAGCAAATGGGATAGCAATCAGCCCCAGCATTTT.

V gene TRBV9 combines with J gene TRBJ1-2; possibly TRBD1 for D (6 bases). V was cut by 7 bases and J by 8 bases, with 18 bases left in between. Germline lookup yields CDR1 SGDLS and CDR2 YYNGEE. The CDR3 loop spans 13 amino acids. CDR3 in amino acids: CASSGARFGGYTF. CDR3 DNA: TGTGCCAGCTCAGGGGCCCGTTTTGGGGGCTACACCTTC.

The V call is TRBV27, the J call TRBJ1-1; 9 bases agree with TRBD1. V was pared by 2 bases and J by 2 bases, with 9 bases of the junction left unmatched. The CDR3 sequence is 17 residues long. The germline V gene encodes CDR1 MNHEY and CDR2 SMNVEV (reference sequence). CDR3 protein: CASSLVGTGFRNTEAFF. Here the CDR3 DNA reads TGTGCCAGCAGTTTAGTGGGGACAGGGTTTCGTAACACTGAAGCTTTCTTT.

This rearrangement joins TRBV14 to TRBJ2-1; a weak D match, TRBD2 (6 bases). The germline V and J ends were trimmed by 2 bases and 8 bases, with 19 bases remaining between them. CDR1 is SGHDN, CDR2 FVKESK, per germline. The CDR3 loop spans 16 amino acids. The CDR3 region is CASSQIQAGIGHEQFF. The CDR3 DNA reads as TGTGCCAGCAGCCAAATTCAGGCGGGAATCGGGCATGAGCAGTTCTTC.